This T cell receptor (beta chain) originates from a study of beta chain features in type 1 diabetes. CDR3 size: 13 residues. CDR1 is SGHTA and CDR2 is FQGNSA in the germline V gene. V was pared by 3 bases and J by 4 bases, with 6 bases between. Of the isolated RNA, all was reverse transcribed, and so the sequenced material was expressed TCRB transcripts. Generated by immunoSEQ multiplex PCR, the TCRdb table keeps only in-frame clones and is missing some. Of around 300,000 clones in the sample, 8% were seen once. This clone was counted ten times or more. Its cognate antigen is unknown. Study results and caveats: For patients, the naive, central memory and Treg TCRB repertoires appeared more alike than for healthy donors.

This clonotype originated in a woman in her late teens or twenties in good health. J is TRBJ1-4 and V is TRBV7-2; D is undetermined. The sequenced material came from central memory CD4+ T cells from blood. The CDR3 region is CASSFGINEKLFF. In DNA, the CDR3 is TGTGCCAGCAGCTTCGGCATTAATGAAAAACTGTTTTTT. Complete variable domain (other parts from reference TRBV7-2 and TRBJ1-4): GAGVSQSPSNKVTEKGKDVELRCDPISGHTALYWYRQSLGQGLEFLIYFQGNSAPDKSGLPSDRFSAERTGGSVSTLTIQRTQQEDSAVYLCASSFGINEKLFFGSGTQLSVL.